Below are 28 T cell receptor beta chains sequenced from a single sample in a study of T-cell memory formation after mild COVID-19. TCRdb reprocessed the 5' RACE reads via MiXCR and lists one record per CDR3 protein. The repertoire consists of 280,000 or so distinct CDR3 sequences, with approximately 18% occurring once and the leading ten covering roughly 23%. Specimen: PBMCs or a T cell subset sorted from them (not recorded which). All receptors derive from a man between 18 and 35 years old who had mild COVID-19 (a few samples of this study predate the infection). Cell type and time point are not known.

V usage is TRBV6-5 and J usage is TRBJ1-5; D is uncertain. In germline, CDR1 is MNHEY, CDR2 SVGAGI. The CDR3 totals 13 residues. V was cut by 2 bases and J by 7 bases, with 9 bases left in between. The CDR3 region has the DNA TGTGCCAGCAGTTACAATCCGTACCAGCCCCAGCATTTT. Its translation is CASSYNPYQPQHF.

This clonotype was seen a few times. This chain joins TRBV12-3 or TRBV12-4 and TRBJ1-4; TRBD1 agrees at 8 bases. The CDR3 length is 15 residues. V trimming: 6 bases; J trimming: 8 bases; junction bases outside the gene matches: 11. CDR3 DNA sequence: TGTGCCAGCAGCCCCCCGGACAGGGATGGGGAAAAACTGTTTTTT. Translated, it gives CASSPPDRDGEKLFF.

The rearrangement joins TRBV4-1 to TRBJ2-1; tentatively, D is TRBD1 or TRBD2 (7 bases each). Trimming left V 0 bases short and J 7 bases short, with 13 bases between. This CDR3 is 15 amino acids long. The germline CDR1 and CDR2 sequences are MGHRA and YSYEKL. The CDR3 region has the DNA TGCGCCAGCAGCCAAGACCAGGGGGGGGGAAATGAGCAGTTCTTC. Its translation: CASSQDQGGGNEQFF.

The chain combines TRBV7-9 with TRBJ1-4; D is unclear. Trimming removed 1 base at V and 2 bases at J, with 8 bases between. The CDR3 runs to 15 residues. Germline assignment: CDR1 SEHNR and CDR2 FQNEAQ (reference sequence). The CDR3 region is CASSLGGLTNEKLFF. In nucleotides, the CDR3 is TGTGCCAGCAGCTTAGGTGGACTCACTAATGAAAAACTGTTTTTT.

The rearrangement joins TRBV29-1 to TRBJ2-2; a possible D gene is TRBD2 (5 bases). With 7 bases removed from V and 3 bases from J, the gap between germline ends came to 9 bases. Per germline, CDR1 SQVTM and CDR2 ANQGSEA. This CDR3 has 12 residues. The CDR3 DNA reads as TGCAGCGCTCGGGGTTACACCGGGGAGCTGTTTTTT. Amino acids: CSARGYTGELFF.

The chain uses TRBV7-8 and TRBJ2-5; 7 bases align to TRBD2. The CDR3 sequence is 12 residues long. With V trimmed by 5 bases and J by 9 bases, 6 bases remained unmatched. Germline values: CDR1 SGHVS, CDR2 FQNEAQ. The CDR3 spells CASSLGLNPQYF. In DNA form, the CDR3 reads TGTGCCAGCAGCCTGGGACTAAATCCCCAGTACTTC. Looking up the rest from reference TRBV7-8 and TRBJ2-5 gives the full variable domain: GAGVSQSPRYKVAKRGQDVALRCDPISGHVSLFWYQQALGQGPEFLTYFQNEAQLDKSGLPSDRFFAERPEGSVSTLKIQRTQQEDSAVYLCASSLGLNPQYFGPGTRLLVL.

This clonotype has at least ten counts. V and J are TRBV27 and TRBJ1-6, with 11 bases identical to TRBD1. The CDR3 sequence is 17 residues long. V shed 5 bases and J 10 bases; nucleotides not matched to a gene: 13. Germline CDR1 MNHEY, CDR2 SMNVEV (reference sequence). For the CDR3, the DNA is TGTGCCAGCAGTCCGGACAGGGGGCGCGGAGGCTTGTCACCCCTCCACTTT. Translating gives CASSPDRGRGGLSPLHF.

There are a few counts of this clonotype. V gene TRBV10-3 combines with J gene TRBJ2-6, with TRBD1 matching 8 bases. The CDR3 has 18 residues. Looked up from germline, CDR1 is ENHRY and CDR2 is SYGVKD. The V gene end was trimmed by 6 bases and the J gene end by 0 bases; junction bases not matched to a gene: 10. CDR3 protein: CAISGVDQGASGANVLTF. The CDR3 DNA is TGTGCCATCAGCGGCGTAGACCAGGGGGCCTCTGGGGCCAACGTCCTGACTTTC.

This clonotype appeared a few times. The chain employs TRBV7-3 and TRBJ2-2; no definite D call. Germline V gives CDR1 SGHTA, CDR2 FQGTGA. Trimming cost V 7 bases and J 8 bases, with 11 bases left between them. The CDR3 spans 12 residues. This CDR3 is CASNDKAGELFF. For the CDR3, the DNA is TGTGCCAGCAACGATAAAGCGGGGGAGCTGTTTTTT.

The chain links TRBV12-3 or TRBV12-4 to TRBJ2-2, with 7 bases that match TRBD1. This CDR3 contains 14 residues. J was trimmed by 6 bases and V by 5 bases; bases with no gene match: 6. The CDR3 here is CASSPGGLAGELFF. CDR3 nucleotides: TGTGCCAGCAGTCCAGGGGGTTTGGCCGGGGAGCTGTTTTTT.

There are a few counts of this clonotype. The gene calls are TRBV4-1 and TRBJ2-5; no reliable D call. This CDR3 region has 16 residues. Trimming took 4 bases from V and 1 from J, leaving 16 bases between them. The V gene's germline CDR1 is MGHRA and CDR2 YSYEKL. DNA for the CDR3: TGCGCCAGCAGCCCTTCTATGGCGACTGGCCAAGAGACCCAGTACTTC. Residues: CASSPSMATGQETQYF.

There are a few counts of this clonotype. This chain joins TRBV18 and TRBJ1-5, with D perhaps matching TRBD1 (6 bases). This CDR3 has 15 residues. Looked up from germline, CDR1 is KGHSH and CDR2 is LQKENI. V was cut by 5 bases and J by 7 bases, with 18 bases left in between. The chain's CDR3 is CASSETGIGIQPQHF. CDR3 sequence (DNA): TGTGCCAGCTCAGAAACAGGGATCGGGATCCAGCCCCAGCATTTT.

This rearrangement joins TRBV12-3 or TRBV12-4 to TRBJ2-7; TRBD1 or TRBD2 may be the D gene (5 bases each). V shed 6 bases and J shed 4 bases, with 10 bases lying between them. The CDR3 sequence is 12 residues long. CDR3: CASSAGAYEQYF. The CDR3 coding sequence is TGTGCCAGCAGCGCCGGGGCTTACGAGCAGTACTTC.

In this sample, this clonotype turned up a few times. Its ends do not fully match the called genes, so a read error is possible. The chain is built from TRBV6-5 and TRBJ1-5; D is possibly TRBD1 (6 bases). The CDR3 length is 14 residues. CDR1 and CDR2 from the germline V gene are MNHEY and SVGAGI. The chain's CDR3 is CASSYSSGDQPQHF. The DNA for the CDR3 is TGTGCCAGCAGTTACTCGTCAGGGGATCAACCCCAGCATTTT.

This clonotype was seen a few times. This chain connects TRBV6-1 to TRBJ2-7; D is tentatively TRBD1 or TRBD2 (5 bases each). This CDR3 contains 13 residues. Looked up from germline, CDR1 is MNHNS and CDR2 is SASEGT. The V end was cut by 3 bases, the J end by 3 bases, with 9 bases between. The CDR3 DNA sequence: TGTGCCAGCAGTGAGGTGGGGGACTACGAGCAGTACGTC. Protein sequence: CASSEVGDYEQYV.

The table lists this clonotype with a few counts. The chain employs TRBV24-1 and TRBJ2-1, with 11 bases lining up with TRBD2. Germline V gives CDR1 KGHDR, CDR2 SFDVKD. This CDR3 contains 15 residues. Trimming cost V 3 bases and J 5 bases; bases outside gene matches: 2. This chain's CDR3 is CATSDTSGGDNEQFF. CDR3 nucleotides: TGTGCCACCAGTGATACTAGCGGGGGAGACAATGAGCAGTTCTTC.

The chain uses TRBV20-1 and TRBJ2-5; D unclear. The V end was cut by 2 bases, the J end by 5 bases, with 9 bases between. The germline V gene has CDR1 DFQATT and CDR2 SNEGSKA (reference sequence). CDR3 length: 12 amino acids. CDR3: CSARNQPETQYF. The CDR3 nucleotides are TGCAGTGCTAGAAACCAACCGGAGACCCAGTACTTC.

This chain joins TRBV7-2 and TRBJ2-2; D remains unclear. The germline V gene encodes CDR1 SGHTA and CDR2 FQGNSA. The CDR3 loop spans 14 amino acids. V dropped 5 bases and J dropped 1 base, with 8 bases sitting between them. DNA of the CDR3: TGTGCCAGCAGCCCAGTGGGGAACACCGGGGAGCTGTTTTTT. Translated: CASSPVGNTGELFF.

The chain joins TRBV5-1 to TRBJ2-6; D remains unclear. Germline CDR1 and CDR2: SGHRS and YFSETQ. This CDR3 has 14 residues. Trimming stripped 4 bases from V and 1 base from J, with 6 bases between. The CDR3 sequence: CASSRSSGANVLTF. CDR3 DNA: TGCGCCAGCAGCCGTTCTTCTGGGGCCAACGTCCTGACTTTC.

This clonotype was seen a few times. The chain carries TRBV4-3 and TRBJ2-7, with a weak D call TRBD1 (6 bases). The V end lost 0 bases, the J end lost 2 bases, and 14 bases lay between the germline ends. Germline-derived CDR1 and CDR2 are LGHNA and YSLEER. The CDR3 consists of 16 residues. This CDR3 reads CASSQDLRGEPYEQYV. The CDR3 DNA reads TGCGCCAGCAGCCAAGATCTCAGGGGCGAACCCTACGAGCAGTACGTC.

This chain links TRBV12-3 or TRBV12-4 with TRBJ2-1, with TRBD2 matching over 11 bases. There are 18 residues in the CDR3. Trimming cost V 3 bases and J 3 bases; bases outside gene matches: 10. Here the CDR3 DNA reads TGTGCCAGCAGTTTTAGACTAGCGGGAAATCGAGGCTACAATGAGCAGTTCTTC. Its protein product is CASSFRLAGNRGYNEQFF.

J is TRBJ2-3 and V is TRBV20-1, with 8 bases matching TRBD2. The germline gives CDR1 DFQATT, CDR2 SNEGSKA (reference sequence). The CDR3 is made up of 14 amino acids. J lost 2 bases, V lost 5 bases, and 6 bases had no gene match. CDR3 protein: CSAGTSGTTDTQYF. CDR3 DNA sequence: TGCAGTGCTGGAACTAGCGGAACCACAGATACGCAGTATTTT.

The chain is built from TRBV10-3 and TRBJ2-2; possible D gene TRBD1, 7 bases. V dropped 8 bases and J dropped 4 bases, with 14 bases sitting between them. The germline gives CDR1 ENHRY, CDR2 SYGVKD. This CDR3 has 14 amino acids. The CDR3 bases are TGTGCCATCGCGGGACAGTCTCGCACCGGGGAGCTGTTTTTT. This encodes CAIAGQSRTGELFF.

This clonotype was seen a few times. This chain connects TRBV7-2 to TRBJ2-1; 10 nucleotides line up with TRBD2. This CDR3 has 15 residues. CDR1 and CDR2 from the germline V gene are SGHTA and FQGNSA. V was pared by 4 bases and J by 4 bases, with 4 bases of the junction left unmatched. The CDR3 reads CASSSSGSTYNEQFF. Here the CDR3 DNA reads TGTGCCAGCAGCTCTAGCGGGAGTACTTACAATGAGCAGTTCTTC.

The V and J genes are TRBV2 and TRBJ2-1, with D unclear. Germline CDR1 SNHLY, CDR2 FYNNEI. Trimming left V 4 bases short and J 0 bases short, with 7 bases between. CDR3 size: 14 residues. Here the CDR3 reads CASSADSSYNEQFF. CDR3 coding DNA: TGTGCCAGCAGTGCCGACTCCTCCTACAATGAGCAGTTCTTC.

The chain combines TRBV6-2 or TRBV6-3 with TRBJ1-6; 7 bases agree with TRBD1. The CDR3 contains 15 residues. Germline V gene data show CDR1 as MNHEY and CDR2 as SVGEGT. J was trimmed by 7 bases and V by 7 bases; bases with no gene match: 10. The CDR3 nucleotides are TGTGCCAGCATTCAACAGGGGAGGTACAATTCACCCCTCCACTTT. It codes for CASIQQGRYNSPLHF.

V usage is TRBV4-2 and J usage is TRBJ2-3, with D hard to call. Trimming pared 0 bases from V and 2 bases from J, leaving 18 bases between. Germline values: CDR1 LGHNA, CDR2 YNFKEQ. The length of the CDR3 is 18 residues. In DNA form, the CDR3 reads TGTGCCAGCAGCCAAGATCAGCCGGCCACCCCCAACACAGATACGCAGTATTTT. Protein sequence: CASSQDQPATPNTDTQYF.

This clonotype has only a few counts. The rearrangement links TRBV5-1 to TRBJ2-5, with TRBD1 as a possible D gene (5 bases). This CDR3 contains 15 residues. Germline CDR1 is SGHRS and CDR2 is YFSETQ. Trimming removed 4 bases at V and 0 bases at J, with 13 bases between. The CDR3 region has the DNA TGCGCCAGCAGCCCTGGGGCTACCGACCAAGAGACCCAGTACTTC. Residues: CASSPGATDQETQYF.